Below, 17 T cell receptor beta chains from the same sample are listed, as sequenced in a study of early stage breast cancer tumors. Measured with immunoSEQ multiplex PCR; TCRdb has only the in-frame clones, and not every one. This sample has around 51,000 clones, with roughly 78% found just once. Sequenced input: blood. These receptors originate from a middle-aged person with breast cancer.

This clone was observed a few times. The chain is built from TRBV7-2 and TRBJ1-2, with TRBD1 identical over 8 bases. V lost 4 bases and J lost 7; bases outside the gene matches: 8. The CDR3 has 14 residues. CDR1 is SGHTA and CDR2 is FQGNSA in the germline V gene. CDR3 sequence reads: CASSSDRAGGGYTF. The CDR3 coding sequence is TGTGCCAGCAGCTCGGACAGGGCCGGGGGTGGCTACACCTTC.

V usage is TRBV5-1 and J usage is TRBJ2-7, with TRBD2 matching over 7 bases. This CDR3 region has 14 residues. The V and J ends lost 0 bases and 7 bases, in that order; junction bases with no gene match: 7. In germline, CDR1 is SGHRS, CDR2 YFSETQ. The CDR3 coding sequence is TGCGCCAGCAGCTTGGAGAGACTAGCCTGGGAGCAGTACTTC. It yields the protein CASSLERLAWEQYF.

The chain uses TRBV11-3 and TRBJ1-4; the D is unclear. Germline lookup yields CDR1 SGHNT and CDR2 YENEEA. The V gene lost 4 bases and the J gene lost 0 bases, with 9 bases spanning the gap. The CDR3 has 15 amino acids. The CDR3 loop reads CASSSTRATNEKLFF. The DNA of the CDR3 is TGTGCCAGCAGCTCTACACGTGCAACTAATGAAAAACTGTTTTTT.

This clone was seen a handful of times. V and J are TRBV7-9 and TRBJ1-2; D gene ambiguous. The ends were cut back, 5 bases at V and 2 bases at J, with 9 bases in the middle. The CDR3 totals 13 residues. Germline CDR1 reads SEHNR; CDR2 reads FQNEAQ (reference sequence). The CDR3 nucleotides are TGTGCCAGCAGCCAGGACGGCAACTATGGCTACACCTTC. Residues: CASSQDGNYGYTF.

J is TRBJ1-4 and V is TRBV7-8, with TRBD1 matching over 7 bases. Germline V gene data show CDR1 as SGHVS and CDR2 as FQNEAQ. The CDR3 spans 15 residues. The ends lost 0 bases at V and 7 bases at J; junction bases unmatched: 5. CDR3 protein: CASSLATGFGEKLFF. Here the CDR3 DNA reads TGTGCCAGCAGCTTAGCGACAGGGTTTGGTGAAAAACTGTTTTTT.

This chain uses TRBV25-1 with TRBJ1-3; 9 nucleotides align to TRBD1. Germline CDR1 MGHDK, CDR2 SYGVNS. CDR3 length equals 18 residues. With V trimmed by 11 bases and J by 2 bases, 19 bases remained unmatched. CDR3 amino acids: CAPPSVDRGSRTGNTIYF. CDR3 sequence (DNA): TGTGCCCCACCGTCCGTGGACAGGGGCTCACGAACTGGAAACACCATATATTTT.

J is TRBJ1-5 and V is TRBV7-9; 8 nucleotides align to TRBD1. V lost 1 base and J lost 0; bases outside the gene matches: 5. Germline values: CDR1 SEHNR, CDR2 FQNEAQ (reference sequence). The CDR3 totals 17 residues. In nucleotides, the CDR3 is TGTGCCAGCAGCTTAGGTTTACAGGGGGATAGCAATCAGCCCCAGCATTTT. Translating it yields CASSLGLQGDSNQPQHF.

The chain couples TRBV28 to TRBJ2-7; the D gene is possibly TRBD2 (5 bases). The CDR3 totals 20 residues. CDR1 and CDR2 (germline): MDHEN, SYDVKM. Trimming pared 3 bases from V and 6 bases from J, leaving 33 bases between. CDR3 bases: TGTGCCAGCAGTTTCGGGTTTGGGAGTGGGTCGTTAAACAGCAAGGTCGAGCAGTACTTC. As protein: CASSFGFGSGSLNSKVEQYF.

The chain links TRBV5-1 to TRBJ2-1, with 12 bases fitting TRBD2. Germline assignment: CDR1 SGHRS and CDR2 YFSETQ. V shed 0 bases, J shed 6 bases, and the junction held 4 bases outside the gene matches. The CDR3 extends over 16 amino acids. The CDR3 nucleotides are TGCGCCAGCAGCTTGGAGGCTAGCGGGAGGGTCAATGAGCAGTTCTTC. The encoded protein is CASSLEASGRVNEQFF.

The CDR3 sequence is CAWSVGMNTEAFF. The DNA for the CDR3 is TGTGCCTGGAGTGTGGGGATGAACACTGAAGCTTTCTTT. The chain carries TRBV30 and TRBJ1-1, with D unresolved. The CDR3 sequence is 13 residues long. V was trimmed by 0 bases and J by 0 bases, leaving 5 bases between them. Germline V CDR1 and CDR2: GTSNPN, SVGIG (reference sequence).

The rearrangement joins TRBV19 to TRBJ2-4; 8 nucleotides line up with TRBD1. There are 17 residues in the CDR3. Germline lookup yields CDR1 LNHDA and CDR2 SQIVND (reference sequence). Unmatched junction bases numbered 9, after V lost 5 bases and J lost 0 bases. The CDR3 sequence: CASSEEGQALAKNIQYF. In nucleotides, the CDR3 is TGTGCCAGTAGTGAAGAGGGACAGGCCCTAGCCAAAAACATTCAGTACTTC.

The V gene is TRBV30, the J gene TRBJ1-1, with D perhaps TRBD1 (6 bases). Trimming stripped 5 bases from V and 4 bases from J, with 20 bases between. Germline-derived CDR1 and CDR2 are GTSNPN and SVGIG (reference sequence). This CDR3 contains 15 residues. The CDR3 DNA follows: TGTGCCTGGGCAGGGGTTCGGAGTGCGGGCACTGAAGCTTTCTTT. Translating gives CAWAGVRSAGTEAFF. The full variable domain, in which reference TRBV30 and TRBJ1-1 provide the parts outside the CDR3, is SQTIHQWPATLVQPVGSPLSLECTVEGTSNPNLYWYRQAAGRGLQLLFYSVGIGQISSEVPQNLSASRPQDRQFILSSKKLLLSDSGFYLCAWAGVRSAGTEAFFGQGTRLTVV.

J is TRBJ2-5 and V is TRBV18; TRBD2 agrees at 7 bases. The CDR3 consists of 16 residues. The germline V gene has CDR1 KGHSH and CDR2 LQKENI. Unmatched junction bases numbered 9, after V lost 1 base and J lost 4 bases. The CDR3 spells CASSPRPRELAETQYF. The CDR3 DNA reads TGTGCCAGCTCACCACGTCCGCGGGAGTTGGCAGAGACCCAGTACTTC.

The V and J genes are TRBV18 and TRBJ1-1; D gene unclear. The germline CDR1 and CDR2 sequences are KGHSH and LQKENI. The CDR3 extends over 14 amino acids. V was shortened by 3 bases and J by 0 bases, with 8 bases between the two germline ends. The CDR3 DNA reads TGTGCCAGCTCACCGAGACGGCTGAACACTGAAGCTTTCTTT. It encodes CASSPRRLNTEAFF.

The J gene is TRBJ1-4, the V gene TRBV19, with 8 bases identical to TRBD1. In germline, CDR1 is LNHDA, CDR2 SQIVND (reference sequence). This CDR3 has 12 residues. V shed 5 bases and J 15 bases; nucleotides not matched to a gene: 8. CDR3 coding DNA: TGTGCCAGTAGTGAACAGGGGGGATCGATGTTTTTT. It specifies CASSEQGGSMFF.

This clone was seen just once. This chain uses TRBV18 with TRBJ1-3; the match to TRBD1 covers 7 bases. CDR3 length: 14 residues. Germline CDR1 KGHSH, CDR2 LQKENI. The trim removed 6 bases at V and 0 bases at J, leaving 2 bases unmatched. This chain's CDR3 is CASSTGPSGNTIYF. In nucleotides, the CDR3 is TGTGCCAGCTCGACAGGGCCCTCTGGAAACACCATATATTTT. The full variable domain, with the rest looked up from reference TRBV18 and TRBJ1-3, is NAGVMQNPRHLVRRRGQEARLRCSPMKGHSHVYWYRQLPEEGLKFMVYLQKENIIDESGMPKERFSAEFPKEGPSILRIQQVVRGDSAAYFCASSTGPSGNTIYFGEGSWLTVV.

This clone was counted a few times. The chain joins TRBV5-5 to TRBJ1-2; TRBD1 agrees at 10 bases. Trimming at V came to 6 bases and at J to 8 bases, leaving 13 bases not matched to a gene. The CDR3 is 15 residues long. The germline gives CDR1 SGHKS, CDR2 YYEKEE (reference sequence). CDR3 DNA: TGTGCCAGCACCTACCGGACAGGGGGGAACGGGGGCTACACCTTC. This sequence encodes CASTYRTGGNGGYTF.